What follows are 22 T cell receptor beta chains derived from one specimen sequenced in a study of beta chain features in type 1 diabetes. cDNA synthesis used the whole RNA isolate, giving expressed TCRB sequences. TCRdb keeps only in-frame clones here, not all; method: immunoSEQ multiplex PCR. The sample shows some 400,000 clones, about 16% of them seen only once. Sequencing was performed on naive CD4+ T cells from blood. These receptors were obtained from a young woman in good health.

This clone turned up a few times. Here the CDR3 DNA reads TGTGCCAGCAGCCTAAAGGAAGGGGTAGATCAGCCCCAGCATTTT. Translating gives CASSLKEGVDQPQHF. The rearrangement uses TRBV21-1 and TRBJ1-5; the listed D gene, TRBD1, was not tested against the DNA. TRBV21-1 represents a pseudogene. This CDR3 spans 15 amino acids.

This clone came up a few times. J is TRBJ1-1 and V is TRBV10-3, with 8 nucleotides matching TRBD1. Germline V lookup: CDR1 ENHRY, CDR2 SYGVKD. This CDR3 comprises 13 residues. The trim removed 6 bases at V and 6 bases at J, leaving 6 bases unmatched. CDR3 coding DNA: TGTGCCATCAGGCTCACAGGGGGACCTGAAGCTTTCTTT. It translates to CAIRLTGGPEAFF.

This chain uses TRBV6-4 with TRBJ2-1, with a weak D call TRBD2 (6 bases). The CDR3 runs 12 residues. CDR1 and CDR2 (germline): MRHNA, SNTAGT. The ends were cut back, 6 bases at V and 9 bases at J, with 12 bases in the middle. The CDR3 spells CASSELAGEQFF. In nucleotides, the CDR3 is TGTGCCAGCAGCGAACTAGCCGGTGAGCAGTTCTTC.

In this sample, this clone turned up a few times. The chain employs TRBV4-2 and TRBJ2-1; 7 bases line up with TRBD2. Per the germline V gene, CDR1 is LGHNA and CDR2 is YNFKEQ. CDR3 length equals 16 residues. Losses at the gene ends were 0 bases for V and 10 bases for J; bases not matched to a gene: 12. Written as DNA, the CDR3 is TGTGCCAGCAGCCAAGATATAGGACTAGGATATGTCGAGCAGTTCTTC. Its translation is CASSQDIGLGYVEQFF.

CDR3 sequence: CASSYFGLGETQYF. The CDR3 DNA is TGTGCCAGCAGTTACTTCGGACTCGGGGAGACCCAGTACTTC. The chain employs TRBV6-5 and TRBJ2-5; tentatively, D is TRBD2 (5 bases). The CDR3 contains 14 residues. The germline CDR1 and CDR2 sequences are MNHEY and SVGAGI. With 1 base removed from V and 5 bases from J, the gap between germline ends came to 11 bases.

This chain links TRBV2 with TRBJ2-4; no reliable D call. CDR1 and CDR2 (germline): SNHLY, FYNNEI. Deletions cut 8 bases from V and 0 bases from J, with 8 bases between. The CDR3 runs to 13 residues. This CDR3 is CASRVEAKNIQYF. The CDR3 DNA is TGTGCCAGCCGAGTAGAAGCCAAAAACATTCAGTACTTC.

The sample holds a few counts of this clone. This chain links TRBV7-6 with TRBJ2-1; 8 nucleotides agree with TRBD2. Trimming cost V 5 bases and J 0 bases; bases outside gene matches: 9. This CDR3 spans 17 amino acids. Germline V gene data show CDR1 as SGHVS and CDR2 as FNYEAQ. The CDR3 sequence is CASSIGGGRSSYNEQFF. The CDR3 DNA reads TGTGCCAGCAGCATTGGCGGCGGGAGGAGCTCCTACAATGAGCAGTTCTTC.

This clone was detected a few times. The CDR3 bases are TGTGCCAGCAGCCGAGCGAACACTGAAGCTTTCTTT. Amino acid sequence: CASSRANTEAFF. The V call is TRBV6-6, the J call TRBJ1-1; D is undetermined. V was pared by 6 bases and J by 1 base, with 6 bases between. CDR3 size: 12 residues. Germline assignment: CDR1 MNHNY and CDR2 SVGAGI (reference sequence).

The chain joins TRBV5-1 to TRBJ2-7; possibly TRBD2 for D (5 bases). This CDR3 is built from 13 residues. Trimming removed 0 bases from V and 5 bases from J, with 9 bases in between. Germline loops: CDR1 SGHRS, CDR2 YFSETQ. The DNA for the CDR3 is TGCGCCAGCAGCTTGGTAGAGGGAAACGAGCAGTACTTC. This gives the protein CASSLVEGNEQYF.

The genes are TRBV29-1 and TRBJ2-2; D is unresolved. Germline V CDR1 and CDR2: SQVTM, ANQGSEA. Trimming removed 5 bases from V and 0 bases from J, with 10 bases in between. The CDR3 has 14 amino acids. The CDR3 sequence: CSVPHRSNTGELFF. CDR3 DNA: TGCAGCGTTCCTCACAGATCGAACACCGGGGAGCTGTTTTTT.

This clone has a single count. The DNA of the CDR3 is TGCGCCAGCAGCTTGACAGTTGGCGGGGAGCTGTTTTTT. As protein: CASSLTVGGELFF. V and J are TRBV5-1 and TRBJ2-2; D remains ambiguous. Looked up from germline, CDR1 is SGHRS and CDR2 is YFSETQ. V lost 1 base and J 7 bases, leaving 8 bases between the germline ends. The CDR3 is made up of 13 amino acids.

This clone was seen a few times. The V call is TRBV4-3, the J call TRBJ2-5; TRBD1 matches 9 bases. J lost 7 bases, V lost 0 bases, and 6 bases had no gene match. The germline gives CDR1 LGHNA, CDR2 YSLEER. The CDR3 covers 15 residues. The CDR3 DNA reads TGCGCCAGCAGCCAAGAAGGGACAGGGAAGGGGACCCAGTACTTC. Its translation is CASSQEGTGKGTQYF.

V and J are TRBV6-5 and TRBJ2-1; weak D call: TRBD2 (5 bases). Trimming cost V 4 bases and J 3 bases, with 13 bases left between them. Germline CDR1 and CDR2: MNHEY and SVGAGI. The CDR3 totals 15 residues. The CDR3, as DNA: TGTGCCAGCAGTTTAGTAGATGGGAGCTACAATGAGCAGTTCTTC. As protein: CASSLVDGSYNEQFF.

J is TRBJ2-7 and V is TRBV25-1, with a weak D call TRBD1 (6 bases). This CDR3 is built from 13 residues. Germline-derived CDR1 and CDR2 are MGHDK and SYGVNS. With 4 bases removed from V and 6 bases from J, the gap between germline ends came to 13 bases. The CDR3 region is CASSANRVSEQYF. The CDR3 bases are TGTGCCAGCAGTGCAAACAGGGTTAGCGAGCAGTACTTC.

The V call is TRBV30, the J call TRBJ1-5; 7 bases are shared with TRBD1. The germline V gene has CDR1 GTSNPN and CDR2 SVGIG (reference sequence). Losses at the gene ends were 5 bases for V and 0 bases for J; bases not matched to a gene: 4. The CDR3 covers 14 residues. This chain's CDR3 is CAWGDSYSNQPQHF. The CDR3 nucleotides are TGTGCCTGGGGGGACAGCTATAGCAATCAGCCCCAGCATTTT.

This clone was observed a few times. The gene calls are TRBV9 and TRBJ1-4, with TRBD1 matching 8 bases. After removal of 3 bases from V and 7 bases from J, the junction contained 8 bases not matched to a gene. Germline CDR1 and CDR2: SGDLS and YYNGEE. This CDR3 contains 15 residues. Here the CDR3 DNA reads TGTGCCAGCAGCGCGCTTGGACAGGGCAGTGAAAAACTGTTTTTT. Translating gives CASSALGQGSEKLFF. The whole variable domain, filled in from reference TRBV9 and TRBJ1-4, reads DSGVTQTPKHLITATGQRVTLRCSPRSGDLSVYWYQQSLDQGLQFLIQYYNGEERAKGNILERFSAQQFPDLHSELNLSSLELGDSALYFCASSALGQGSEKLFFGSGTQLSVL.

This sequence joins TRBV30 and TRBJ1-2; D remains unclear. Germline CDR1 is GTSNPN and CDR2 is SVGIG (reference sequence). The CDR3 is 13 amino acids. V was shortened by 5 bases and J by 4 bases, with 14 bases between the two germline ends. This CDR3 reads CAWFPGDLYGYTF. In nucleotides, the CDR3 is TGTGCCTGGTTCCCCGGGGATCTCTATGGCTACACCTTC. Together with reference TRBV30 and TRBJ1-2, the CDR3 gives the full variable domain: SQTIHQWPATLVQPVGSPLSLECTVEGTSNPNLYWYRQAAGRGLQLLFYSVGIGQISSEVPQNLSASRPQDRQFILSSKKLLLSDSGFYLCAWFPGDLYGYTFGSGTRLTVV.

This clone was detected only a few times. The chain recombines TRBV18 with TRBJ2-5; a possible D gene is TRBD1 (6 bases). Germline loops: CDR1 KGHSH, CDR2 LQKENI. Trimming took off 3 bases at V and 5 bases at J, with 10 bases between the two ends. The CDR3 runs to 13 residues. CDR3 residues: CASSPRTAETQYF. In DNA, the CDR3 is TGTGCCAGCTCACCGAGGACAGCGGAGACCCAGTACTTC.

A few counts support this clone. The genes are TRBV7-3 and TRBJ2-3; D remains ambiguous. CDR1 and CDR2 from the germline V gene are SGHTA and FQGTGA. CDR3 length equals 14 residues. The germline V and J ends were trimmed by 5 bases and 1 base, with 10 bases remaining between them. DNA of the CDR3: TGTGCCAGCAGCCTATCCTTGGGCACAGATACGCAGTATTTT. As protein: CASSLSLGTDTQYF.

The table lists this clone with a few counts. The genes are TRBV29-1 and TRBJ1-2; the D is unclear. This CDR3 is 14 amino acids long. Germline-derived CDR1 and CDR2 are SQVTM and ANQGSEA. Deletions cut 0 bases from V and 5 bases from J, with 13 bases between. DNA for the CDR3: TGCAGCGTTGAAGAAACGGGAAAATTGTATGGCTACACCTTC. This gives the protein CSVEETGKLYGYTF.

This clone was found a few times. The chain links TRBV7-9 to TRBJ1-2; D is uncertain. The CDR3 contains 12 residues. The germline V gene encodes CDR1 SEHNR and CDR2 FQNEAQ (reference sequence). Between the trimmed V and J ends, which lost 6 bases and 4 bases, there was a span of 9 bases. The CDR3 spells CASSEESYGYTF. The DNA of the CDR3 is TGTGCCAGCAGTGAGGAGAGCTATGGCTACACCTTC.

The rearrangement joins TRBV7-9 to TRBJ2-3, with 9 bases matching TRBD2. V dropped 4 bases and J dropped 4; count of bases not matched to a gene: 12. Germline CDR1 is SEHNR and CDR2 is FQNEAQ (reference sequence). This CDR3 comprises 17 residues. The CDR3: CASSSYSAGGRADTQYF. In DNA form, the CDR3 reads TGTGCCAGCAGCTCGTACTCAGCGGGAGGACGAGCAGATACGCAGTATTTT.